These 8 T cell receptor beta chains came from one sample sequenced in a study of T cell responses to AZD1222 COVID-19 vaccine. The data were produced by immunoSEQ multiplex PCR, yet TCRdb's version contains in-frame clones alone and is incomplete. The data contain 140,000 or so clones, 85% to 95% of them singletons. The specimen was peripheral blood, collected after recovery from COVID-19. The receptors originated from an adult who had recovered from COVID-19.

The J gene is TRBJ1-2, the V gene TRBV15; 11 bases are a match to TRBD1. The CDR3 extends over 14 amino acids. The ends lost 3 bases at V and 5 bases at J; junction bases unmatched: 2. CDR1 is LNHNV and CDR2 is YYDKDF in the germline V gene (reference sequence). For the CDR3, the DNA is TGTGCCACCAGCAGGGGACAGGGGGGTTATGGCTACACCTTC. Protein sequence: CATSRGQGGYGYTF. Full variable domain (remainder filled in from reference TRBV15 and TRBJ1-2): DAMVIQNPRYQVTQFGKPVTLSCSQTLNHNVMYWYQQKSSQAPKLLFHYYDKDFNNEADTPDNFQSRRPNTSFCFLDIRSPGLGDTAMYLCATSRGQGGYGYTFGSGTRLTVV.

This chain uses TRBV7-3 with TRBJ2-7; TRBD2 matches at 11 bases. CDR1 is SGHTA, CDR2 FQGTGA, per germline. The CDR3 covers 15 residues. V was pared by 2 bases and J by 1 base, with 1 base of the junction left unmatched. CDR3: CASSLLAGGSYEQYF. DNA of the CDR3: TGTGCCAGCAGCTTACTAGCGGGAGGATCCTACGAGCAGTACTTC.

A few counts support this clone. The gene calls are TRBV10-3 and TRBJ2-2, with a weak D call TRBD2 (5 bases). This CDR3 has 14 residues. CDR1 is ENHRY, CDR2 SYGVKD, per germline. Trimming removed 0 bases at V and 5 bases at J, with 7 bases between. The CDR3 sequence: CAISESGMTGELFF. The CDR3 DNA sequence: TGTGCCATCAGTGAGTCCGGGATGACCGGGGAGCTGTTTTTT.

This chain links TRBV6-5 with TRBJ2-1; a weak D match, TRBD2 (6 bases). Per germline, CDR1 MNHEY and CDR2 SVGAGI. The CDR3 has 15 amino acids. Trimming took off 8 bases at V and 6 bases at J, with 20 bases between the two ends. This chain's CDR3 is CASGAWQAGGNEQFF. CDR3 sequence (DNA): TGTGCCAGCGGGGCGTGGCAGGCCGGGGGCAATGAGCAGTTCTTC.

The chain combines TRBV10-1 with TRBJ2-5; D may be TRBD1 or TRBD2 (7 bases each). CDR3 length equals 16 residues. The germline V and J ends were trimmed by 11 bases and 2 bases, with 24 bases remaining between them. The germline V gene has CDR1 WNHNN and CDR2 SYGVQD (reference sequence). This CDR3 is CAGRGGGDPHQETQYF. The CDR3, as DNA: TGCGCCGGTCGGGGAGGGGGCGATCCCCATCAAGAGACCCAGTACTTC.

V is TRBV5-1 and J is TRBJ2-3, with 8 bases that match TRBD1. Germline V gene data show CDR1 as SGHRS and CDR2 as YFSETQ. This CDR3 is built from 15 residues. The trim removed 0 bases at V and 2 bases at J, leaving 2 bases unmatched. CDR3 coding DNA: TGCGCCAGCAGCTTGGGACAGGGGATCACAGATACGCAGTATTTT. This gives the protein CASSLGQGITDTQYF.

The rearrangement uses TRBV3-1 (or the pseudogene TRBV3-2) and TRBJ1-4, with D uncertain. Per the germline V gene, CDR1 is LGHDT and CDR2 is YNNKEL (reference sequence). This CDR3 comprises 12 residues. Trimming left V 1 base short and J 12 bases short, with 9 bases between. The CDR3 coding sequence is TGTGCCAGCAGCCAAGCCTCTTTCGAACTGTTTTTT. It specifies CASSQASFELFF.

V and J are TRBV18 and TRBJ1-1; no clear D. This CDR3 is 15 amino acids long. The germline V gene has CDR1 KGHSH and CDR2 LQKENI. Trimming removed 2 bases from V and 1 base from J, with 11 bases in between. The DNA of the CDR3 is TGTGCCAGCTCACCATGGTCAGGAGGGAACACTGAAGCTTTCTTT. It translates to CASSPWSGGNTEAFF.